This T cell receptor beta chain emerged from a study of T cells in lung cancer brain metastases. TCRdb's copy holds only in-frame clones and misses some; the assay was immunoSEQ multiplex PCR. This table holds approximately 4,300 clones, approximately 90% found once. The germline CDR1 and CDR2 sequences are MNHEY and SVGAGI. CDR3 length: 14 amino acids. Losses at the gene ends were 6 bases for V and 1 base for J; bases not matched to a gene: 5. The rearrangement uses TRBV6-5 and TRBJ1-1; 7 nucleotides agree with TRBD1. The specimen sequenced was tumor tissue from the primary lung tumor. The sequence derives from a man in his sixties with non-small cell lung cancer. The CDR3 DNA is TGTGCCAGCAGCCCGGGACAGCGGAACACTGAAGCTTTCTTT. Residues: CASSPGQRNTEAFF.